This TCR beta chain derives from a study of T cells in Graves' hyperthyroidism and ophthalmopathy. Notes on the study in general: In the analysis, a 13 V-J model separated ophthalmopathy from stable hyperthyroidism. Ophthalmopathy got predicted by the model a median approximately 6.4 months before its onset.

The CDR3 consists of 14 residues. Germline CDR1 reads ENHRY; CDR2 reads SYGVKD. Germline trimming cut 5 bases from V and 3 bases from J; bases unmatched to any gene: 4. Out of roughly 10 ml of fresh peripheral blood came the PBMCs. Amplified TCR beta CDR3 regions derived from RNA transcripts. When the TCR CDR3 underwent first-round RT-PCR, the HTBI primer set was used. One entry per CDR3 protein results from TCRdb running MiXCR on the multiplex PCR reads. The data hold about 620,000 distinct CDR3 sequences, with around 15% observed a single time. This clonotype has a handful of counts. Its target is unknown.

This chain connects TRBV10-3 to TRBJ2-7, with 10 bases identical to TRBD2. The sample comprised blood. The sequence derives from a woman aged 25 to 39 with Graves' hyperthyroidism. CDR3 region: CAISSSGSHYEQYF. DNA for the CDR3: TGTGCCATCAGTTCTAGCGGGAGTCACTACGAGCAGTACTTC.